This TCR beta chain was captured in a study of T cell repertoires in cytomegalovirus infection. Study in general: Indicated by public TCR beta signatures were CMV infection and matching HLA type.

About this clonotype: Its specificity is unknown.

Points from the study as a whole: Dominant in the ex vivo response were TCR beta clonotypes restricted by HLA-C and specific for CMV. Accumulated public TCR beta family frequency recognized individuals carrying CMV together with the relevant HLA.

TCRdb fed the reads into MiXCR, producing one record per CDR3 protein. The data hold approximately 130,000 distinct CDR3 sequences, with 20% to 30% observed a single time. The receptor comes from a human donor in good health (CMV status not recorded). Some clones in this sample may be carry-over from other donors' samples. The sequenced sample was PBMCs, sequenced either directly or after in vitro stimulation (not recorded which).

The CDR3 sequence: CASSKRGHGTDTQYF. CDR3 nucleotides: TGTGCCAGTAGTAAACGAGGGCACGGCACAGATACGCAGTATTTT. J is TRBJ2-3 and V is TRBV19, with D possibly being TRBD2 (5 bases). V was pared by 4 bases and J by 1 base, with 12 bases between. CDR3 length equals 15 residues. Germline CDR1 reads LNHDA; CDR2 reads SQIVND (reference sequence).